The TCR beta chain under discussion was sequenced for a study of blood T cell repertoires in COVID-19. Study-wide context: Samples taken during acute and convalescent COVID-19 were collected in the United States, Italy and Spain. T cells, B-cell-depleted T cells, or PBMCs provided the cDNA or gDNA that served as material.

The CDR3 consists of 14 residues. Germline CDR1 SEHNR, CDR2 FQNEAQ (reference sequence). V was pared by 5 bases and J by 5 bases, with 15 bases between. In the source study's methods: Nucleated cell counts were estimated from reference gene primer amplification. Assay: immunoSEQ multiplex PCR; the TCRdb copy retains only in-frame clones and omits some. That table gives V, J and clone size, and the DNA gave D and trimming. The data show 190,000 or so clones, with around 87% seen just once and about 3% held by the top ten. Material for sequencing was peripheral blood. V is TRBV7-9 and J is TRBJ2-5, with D tentatively TRBD2 (5 bases). This sequence originates from a man aged 40-50 years with active or convalescent COVID-19. CDR3: CASSGIGGEETQYF. The CDR3 DNA follows: TGTGCCAGCAGCGGAATAGGAGGTGAGGAGACCCAGTACTTC.